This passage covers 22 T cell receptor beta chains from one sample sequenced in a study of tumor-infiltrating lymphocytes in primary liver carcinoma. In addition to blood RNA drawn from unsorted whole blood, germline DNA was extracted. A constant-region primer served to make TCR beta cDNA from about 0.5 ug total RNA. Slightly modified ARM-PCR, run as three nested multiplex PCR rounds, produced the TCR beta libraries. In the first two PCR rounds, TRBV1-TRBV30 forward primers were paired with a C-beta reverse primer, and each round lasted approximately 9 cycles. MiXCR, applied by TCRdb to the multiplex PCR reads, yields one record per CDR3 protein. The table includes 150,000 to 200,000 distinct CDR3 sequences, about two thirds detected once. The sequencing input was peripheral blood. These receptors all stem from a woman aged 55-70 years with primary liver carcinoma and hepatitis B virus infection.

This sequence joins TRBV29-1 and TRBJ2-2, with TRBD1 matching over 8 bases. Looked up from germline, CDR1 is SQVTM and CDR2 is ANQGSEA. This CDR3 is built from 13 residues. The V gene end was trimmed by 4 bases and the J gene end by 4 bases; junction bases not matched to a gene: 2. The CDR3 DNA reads TGCAGCGTTGGACAGGGGAGCACCGGGGAGCTGTTTTTT. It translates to CSVGQGSTGELFF.

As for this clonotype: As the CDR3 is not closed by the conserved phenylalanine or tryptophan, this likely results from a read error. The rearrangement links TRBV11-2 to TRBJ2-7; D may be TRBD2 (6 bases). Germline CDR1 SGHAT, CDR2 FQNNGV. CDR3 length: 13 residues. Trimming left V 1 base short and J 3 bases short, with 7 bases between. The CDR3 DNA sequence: TGTGCCAGCAGCTTAGGCGGGGACTACGAGCAGTACCTC. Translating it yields CASSLGGDYEQYL.

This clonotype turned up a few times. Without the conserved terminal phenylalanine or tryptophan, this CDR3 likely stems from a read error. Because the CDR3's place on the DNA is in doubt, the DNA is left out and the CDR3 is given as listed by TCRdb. The CDR3 spells CASQSGSSYNEQFS. V gene TRBV12-3 or TRBV12-4 combines with J gene TRBJ2-1; the D call of TRBD2 is as the table states it, not checked on the DNA. Termini included, the CDR3 measures 14 amino acids.

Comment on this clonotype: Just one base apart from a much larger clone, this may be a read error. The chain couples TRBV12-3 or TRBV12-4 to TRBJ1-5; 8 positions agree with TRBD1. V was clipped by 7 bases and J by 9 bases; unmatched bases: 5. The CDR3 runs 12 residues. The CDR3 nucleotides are TGTGCCAGCAATTTCGGGACAGGGCCCCAGCATTTT. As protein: CASNFGTGPQHF.

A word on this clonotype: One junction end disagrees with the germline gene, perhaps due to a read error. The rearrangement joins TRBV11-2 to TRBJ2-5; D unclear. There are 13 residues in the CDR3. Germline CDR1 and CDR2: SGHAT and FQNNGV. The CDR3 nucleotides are TGCGCCAGCAGCTCTCAACACGGAGAGACCCAGTACTTC. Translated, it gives CASSSQHGETQYF. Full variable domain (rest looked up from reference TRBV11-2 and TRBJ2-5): EAGVAQSPRYKIIEKRQSVAFWCNPISGHATLYWYQQILGQGPKLLIQFQNNGVVDDSQLPKDRFSAERLKGVDSTLKIQPAKLEDSAVYLCASSSQHGETQYFGPGTRLLVL.

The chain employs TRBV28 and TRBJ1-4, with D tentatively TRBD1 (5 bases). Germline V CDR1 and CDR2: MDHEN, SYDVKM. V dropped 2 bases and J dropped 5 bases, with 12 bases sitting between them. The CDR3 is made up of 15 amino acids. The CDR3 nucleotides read TGTGCCAGCAGTTTAGGCGGGACGTCGAATGAAAAACTGTTTTTT. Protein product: CASSLGGTSNEKLFF. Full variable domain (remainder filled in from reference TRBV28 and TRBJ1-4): DVKVTQSSRYLVKRTGEKVFLECVQDMDHENMFWYRQDPGLGLRLIYFSYDVKMKEKGDIPEGYSVSREKKERFSLILESASTNQTSMYLCASSLGGTSNEKLFFGSGTQLSVL.

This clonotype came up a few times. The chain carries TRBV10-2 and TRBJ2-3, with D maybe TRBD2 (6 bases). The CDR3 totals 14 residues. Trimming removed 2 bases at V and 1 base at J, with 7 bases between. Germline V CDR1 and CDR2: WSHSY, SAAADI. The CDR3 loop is CASSETGGTDTQYF. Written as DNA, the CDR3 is TGCGCCAGCAGTGAGACGGGGGGCACAGATACGCAGTATTTT.

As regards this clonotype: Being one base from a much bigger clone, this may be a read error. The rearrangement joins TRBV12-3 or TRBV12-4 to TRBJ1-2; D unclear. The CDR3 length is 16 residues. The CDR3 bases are TGTACCAGCAGTCCCTCTATTGGGCTAGCAAACTATGGCTACACCTTC. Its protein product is CTSSPSIGLANYGYTF.

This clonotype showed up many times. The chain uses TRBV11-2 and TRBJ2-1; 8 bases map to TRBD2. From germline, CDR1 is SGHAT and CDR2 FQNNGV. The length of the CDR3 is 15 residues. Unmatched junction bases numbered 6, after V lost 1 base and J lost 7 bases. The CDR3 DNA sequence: TGTGCCAGCAGCTTAGGGGGACTAGTGACTAATGAGCAGTTCTTC. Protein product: CASSLGGLVTNEQFF.

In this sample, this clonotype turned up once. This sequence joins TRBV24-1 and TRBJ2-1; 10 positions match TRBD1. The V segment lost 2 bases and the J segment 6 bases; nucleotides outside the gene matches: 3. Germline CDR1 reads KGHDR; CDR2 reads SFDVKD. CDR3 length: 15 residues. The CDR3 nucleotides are TGTGCCACCAGTGATTCAAGGACAGGGGGCAATGAGCAGTTCTTC. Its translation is CATSDSRTGGNEQFF.

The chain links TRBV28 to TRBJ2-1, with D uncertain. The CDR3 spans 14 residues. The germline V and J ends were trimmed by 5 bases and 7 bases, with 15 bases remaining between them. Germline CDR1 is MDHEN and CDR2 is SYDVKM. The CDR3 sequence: CASSENRAPNEQFF. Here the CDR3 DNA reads TGTGCCAGCAGTGAGAACCGGGCCCCTAATGAGCAGTTCTTC.

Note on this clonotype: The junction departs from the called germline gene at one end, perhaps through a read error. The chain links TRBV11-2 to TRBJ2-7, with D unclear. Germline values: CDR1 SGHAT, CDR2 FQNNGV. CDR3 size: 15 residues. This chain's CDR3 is CASSLVWWQVYEQYF. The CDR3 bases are TGTGCCAGCAGCTTAGTGTGGTGGCAGGTCTACGAACAGTACTTC.

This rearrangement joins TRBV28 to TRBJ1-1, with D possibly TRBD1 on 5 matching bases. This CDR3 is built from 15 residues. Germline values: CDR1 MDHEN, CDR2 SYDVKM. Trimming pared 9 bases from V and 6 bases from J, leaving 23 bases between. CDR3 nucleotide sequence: TGTGCCAGAGGGGCGTCGCTCGGCCAGGGCGCTGAAGCTTTCTTT. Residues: CARGASLGQGAEAFF.

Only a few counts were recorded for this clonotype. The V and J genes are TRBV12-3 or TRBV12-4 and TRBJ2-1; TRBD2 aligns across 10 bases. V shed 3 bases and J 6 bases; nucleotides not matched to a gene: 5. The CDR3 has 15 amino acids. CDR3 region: CASSFGRLAGNEQFF. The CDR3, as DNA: TGTGCCAGCAGTTTTGGGAGACTAGCGGGCAATGAGCAGTTCTTC.

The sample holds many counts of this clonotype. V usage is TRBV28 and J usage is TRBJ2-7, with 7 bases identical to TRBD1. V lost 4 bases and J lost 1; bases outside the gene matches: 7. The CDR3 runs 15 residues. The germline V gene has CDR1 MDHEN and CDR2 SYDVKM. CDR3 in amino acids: CASSSQRDRSYEQYF. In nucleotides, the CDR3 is TGTGCCAGCAGTTCCCAAAGGGACAGATCCTACGAGCAGTACTTC. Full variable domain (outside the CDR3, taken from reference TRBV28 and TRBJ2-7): DVKVTQSSRYLVKRTGEKVFLECVQDMDHENMFWYRQDPGLGLRLIYFSYDVKMKEKGDIPEGYSVSREKKERFSLILESASTNQTSMYLCASSSQRDRSYEQYFGPGTRLTVT.

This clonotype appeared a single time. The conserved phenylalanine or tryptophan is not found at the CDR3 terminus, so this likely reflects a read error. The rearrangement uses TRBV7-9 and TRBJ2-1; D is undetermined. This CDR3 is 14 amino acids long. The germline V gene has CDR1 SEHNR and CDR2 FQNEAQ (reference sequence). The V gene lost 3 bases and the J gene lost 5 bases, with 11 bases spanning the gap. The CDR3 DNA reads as TGTGCCAGCAGCTTCCCTAGTCGTGACAATGAGCAGTTCTTA. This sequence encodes CASSFPSRDNEQFL.

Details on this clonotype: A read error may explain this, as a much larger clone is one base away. The CDR3 nucleotides are TGTGCCAGCAGCCCGGGACTAGCGGGAGAGGTCGAGGAGCTGTTTTTT. It encodes CASSPGLAGEVEELFF. This sequence joins TRBV4-2 and TRBJ2-2; TRBD2 matches at 14 bases. Germline-derived CDR1 and CDR2 are LGHNA and YNFKEQ. J was trimmed by 10 bases and V by 4 bases; bases with no gene match: 8. CDR3 length equals 16 residues.

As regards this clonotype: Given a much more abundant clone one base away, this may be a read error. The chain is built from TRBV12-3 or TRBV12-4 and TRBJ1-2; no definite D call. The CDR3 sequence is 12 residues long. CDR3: CASTTYNYGYIF. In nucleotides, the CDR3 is TGTGCCAGCACCACATATAACTATGGCTACATCTTC.

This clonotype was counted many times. The CDR3 nucleotides read TGTGCCAGCAGTGAACAGGGGACCTATGGCTACACCTTC. This translates into CASSEQGTYGYTF. The chain has TRBV6-1 and TRBJ1-2; D is perhaps TRBD1 (6 bases). The CDR3 loop spans 13 amino acids. Trimming cost V 2 bases and J 4 bases, with 8 bases left between them. Germline CDR1 and CDR2: MNHNS and SASEGT.

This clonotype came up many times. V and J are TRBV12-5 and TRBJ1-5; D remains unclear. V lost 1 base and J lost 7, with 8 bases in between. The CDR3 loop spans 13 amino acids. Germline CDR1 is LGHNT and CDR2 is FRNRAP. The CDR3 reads CASGLDGRQPQHF. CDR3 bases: TGTGCTAGTGGTTTGGACGGGAGGCAGCCCCAGCATTTT.

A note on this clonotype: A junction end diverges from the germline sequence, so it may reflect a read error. The DNA for the CDR3 is TGTGCCAGCAGCCAAAGCGGACGCTCCTCCTACGTGCAGTACTTC. This translates into CASSQSGRSSYVQYF. The chain joins TRBV4-2 to TRBJ2-7, with D perhaps TRBD2 (5 bases). This CDR3 is built from 15 residues. CDR1 LGHNA and CDR2 YNFKEQ come from the germline V gene.

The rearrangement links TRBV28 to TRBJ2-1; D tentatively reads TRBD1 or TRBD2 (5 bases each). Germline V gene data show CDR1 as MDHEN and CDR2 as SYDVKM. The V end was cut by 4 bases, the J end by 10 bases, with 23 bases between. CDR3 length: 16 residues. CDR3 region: CASSSLSGPSRREQFF. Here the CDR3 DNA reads TGTGCCAGCAGTTCACTTTCGGGACCATCACGCAGGGAGCAGTTCTTC.